Detailed here is one T cell receptor beta chain. V shed 1 base and J shed 2 bases, with 3 bases lying between them. Germline loops: CDR1 GTSNPN, CDR2 SVGIG (reference sequence). CDR3 length: 11 amino acids. The entry originates in a study of blood T cell repertoires in COVID-19. Overall study context: Sites across the United States, Italy and Spain contributed samples from acute and convalescent COVID-19. The analysed material was cDNA or gDNA that came from T cells, B-cell-depleted T cells, or PBMCs.

The authors' processing: Amplifying reference gene primers gave estimates of nucleated cell counts. Only in-frame clones appear in the TCRdb table, and some are missing; sequencing was by immunoSEQ multiplex PCR. D and trimming come from the DNA, and the V and J calls and clone size come from that table. The table has approximately 50,000 clones, 65% to 90% seen once. This TCR derives from a human donor in a cohort sampled during active COVID-19. The chain has TRBV30 and TRBJ2-7; D not resolved. The sequencing input was peripheral blood. The chain's CDR3 is CAWSATYEQYF. The DNA for the CDR3 is TGTGCCTGGAGTGCTACCTACGAGCAGTACTTC. Drawing the rest from reference TRBV30 and TRBJ2-7, the complete variable domain is SQTIHQWPATLVQPVGSPLSLECTVEGTSNPNLYWYRQAAGRGLQLLFYSVGIGQISSEVPQNLSASRPQDRQFILSSKKLLLSDSGFYLCAWSATYEQYFGPGTRLTVT.